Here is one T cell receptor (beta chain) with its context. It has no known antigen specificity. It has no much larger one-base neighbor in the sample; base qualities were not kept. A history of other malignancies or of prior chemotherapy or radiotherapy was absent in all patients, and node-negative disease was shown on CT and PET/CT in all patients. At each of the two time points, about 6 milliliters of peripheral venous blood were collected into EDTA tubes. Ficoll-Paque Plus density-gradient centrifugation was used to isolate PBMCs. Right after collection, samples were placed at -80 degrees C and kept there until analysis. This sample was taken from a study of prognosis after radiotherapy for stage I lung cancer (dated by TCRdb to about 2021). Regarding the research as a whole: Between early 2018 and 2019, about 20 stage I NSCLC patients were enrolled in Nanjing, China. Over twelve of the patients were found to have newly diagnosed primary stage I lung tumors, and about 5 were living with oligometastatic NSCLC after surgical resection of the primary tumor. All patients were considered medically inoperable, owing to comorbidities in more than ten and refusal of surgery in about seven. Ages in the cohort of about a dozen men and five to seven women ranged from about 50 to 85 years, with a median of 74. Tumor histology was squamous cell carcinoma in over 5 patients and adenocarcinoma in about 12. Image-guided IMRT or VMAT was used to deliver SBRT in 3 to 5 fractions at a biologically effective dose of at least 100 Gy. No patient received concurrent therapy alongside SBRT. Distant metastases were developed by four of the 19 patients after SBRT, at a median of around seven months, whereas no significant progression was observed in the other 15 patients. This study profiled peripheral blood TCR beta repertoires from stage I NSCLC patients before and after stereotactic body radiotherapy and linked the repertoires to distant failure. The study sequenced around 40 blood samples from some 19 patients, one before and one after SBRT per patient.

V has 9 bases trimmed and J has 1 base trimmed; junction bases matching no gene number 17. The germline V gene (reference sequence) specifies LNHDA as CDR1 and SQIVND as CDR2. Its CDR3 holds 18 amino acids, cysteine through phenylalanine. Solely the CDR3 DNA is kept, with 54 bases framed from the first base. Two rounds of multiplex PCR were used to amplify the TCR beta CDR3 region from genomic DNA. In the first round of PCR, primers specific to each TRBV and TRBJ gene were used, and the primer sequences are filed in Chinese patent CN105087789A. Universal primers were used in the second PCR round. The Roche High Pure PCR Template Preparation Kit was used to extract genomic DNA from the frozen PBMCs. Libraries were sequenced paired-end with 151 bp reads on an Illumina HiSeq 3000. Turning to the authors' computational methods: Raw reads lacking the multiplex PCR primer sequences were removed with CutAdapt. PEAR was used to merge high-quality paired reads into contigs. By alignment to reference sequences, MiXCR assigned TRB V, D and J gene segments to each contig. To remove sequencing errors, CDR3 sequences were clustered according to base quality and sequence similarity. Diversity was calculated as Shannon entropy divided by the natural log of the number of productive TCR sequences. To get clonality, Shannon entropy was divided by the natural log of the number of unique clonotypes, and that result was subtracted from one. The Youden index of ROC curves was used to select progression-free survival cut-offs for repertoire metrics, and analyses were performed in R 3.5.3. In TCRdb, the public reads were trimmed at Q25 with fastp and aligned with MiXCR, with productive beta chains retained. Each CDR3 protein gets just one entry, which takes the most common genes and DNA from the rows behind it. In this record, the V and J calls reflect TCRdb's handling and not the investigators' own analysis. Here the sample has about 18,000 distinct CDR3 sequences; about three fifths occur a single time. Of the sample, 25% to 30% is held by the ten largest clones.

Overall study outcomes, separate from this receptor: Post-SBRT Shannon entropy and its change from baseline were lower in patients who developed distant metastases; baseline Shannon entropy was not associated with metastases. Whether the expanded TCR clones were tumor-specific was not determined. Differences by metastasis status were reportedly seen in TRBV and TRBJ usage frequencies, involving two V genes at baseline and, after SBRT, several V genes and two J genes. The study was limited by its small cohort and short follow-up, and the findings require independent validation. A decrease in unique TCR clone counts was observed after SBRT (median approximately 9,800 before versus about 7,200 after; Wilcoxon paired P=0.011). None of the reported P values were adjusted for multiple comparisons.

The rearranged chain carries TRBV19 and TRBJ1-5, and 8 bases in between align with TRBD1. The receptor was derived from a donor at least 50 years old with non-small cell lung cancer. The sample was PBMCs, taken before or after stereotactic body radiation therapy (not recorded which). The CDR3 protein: CASDDRGNAEGSNQPQHF. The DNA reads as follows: TGTGCCAGCGATGACAGGGGTAACGCTGAGGGGAGCAATCAGCCCCAGCATTTT.